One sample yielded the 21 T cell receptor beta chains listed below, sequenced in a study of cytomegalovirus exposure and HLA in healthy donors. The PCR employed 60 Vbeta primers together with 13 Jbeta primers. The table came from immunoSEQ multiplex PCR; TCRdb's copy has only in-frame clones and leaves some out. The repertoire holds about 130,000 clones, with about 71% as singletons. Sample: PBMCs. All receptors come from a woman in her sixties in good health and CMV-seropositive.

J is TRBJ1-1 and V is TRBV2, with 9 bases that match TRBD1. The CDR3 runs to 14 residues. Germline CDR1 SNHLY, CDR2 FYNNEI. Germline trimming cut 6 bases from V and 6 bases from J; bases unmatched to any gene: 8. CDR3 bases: TGTGCCAGCAGCGCCGGGACAGGGACCCCTGAAGCTTTCTTT. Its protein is CASSAGTGTPEAFF. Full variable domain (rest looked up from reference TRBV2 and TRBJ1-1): EPEVTQTPSHQVTQMGQEVILRCVPISNHLYFYWYRQILGQKVEFLVSFYNNEISEKSEIFDDQFSVERPDGSNFTLKIRSTKLEDSAMYFCASSAGTGTPEAFFGQGTRLTVV.

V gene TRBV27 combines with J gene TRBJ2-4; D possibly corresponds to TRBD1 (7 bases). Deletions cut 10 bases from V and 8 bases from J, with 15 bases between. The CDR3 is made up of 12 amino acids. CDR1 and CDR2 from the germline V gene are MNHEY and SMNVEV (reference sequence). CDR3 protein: CATRGAGYIQYF. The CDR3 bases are TGTGCCACCAGGGGGGCAGGATACATTCAGTACTTC.

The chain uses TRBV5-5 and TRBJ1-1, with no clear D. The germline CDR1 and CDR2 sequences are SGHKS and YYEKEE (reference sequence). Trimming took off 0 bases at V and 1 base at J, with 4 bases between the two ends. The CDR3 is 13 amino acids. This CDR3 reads CASSLGRNTEAFF. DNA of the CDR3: TGTGCCAGCAGCTTGGGGAGGAACACTGAAGCTTTCTTT.

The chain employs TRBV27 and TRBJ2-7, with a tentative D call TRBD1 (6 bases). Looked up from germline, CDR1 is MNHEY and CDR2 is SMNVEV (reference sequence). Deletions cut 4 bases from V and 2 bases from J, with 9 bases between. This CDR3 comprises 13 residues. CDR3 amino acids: CASSSRGTYEQYF. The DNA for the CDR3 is TGTGCCAGCAGTTCCAGGGGTACCTACGAGCAGTACTTC.

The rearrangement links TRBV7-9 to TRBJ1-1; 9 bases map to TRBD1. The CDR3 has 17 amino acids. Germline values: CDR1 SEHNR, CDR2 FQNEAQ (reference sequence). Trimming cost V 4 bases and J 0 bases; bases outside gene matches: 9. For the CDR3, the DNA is TGTGCCAGCAGCTCCCAGCCGGGACAGGGAATGAACACTGAAGCTTTCTTT. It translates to CASSSQPGQGMNTEAFF.

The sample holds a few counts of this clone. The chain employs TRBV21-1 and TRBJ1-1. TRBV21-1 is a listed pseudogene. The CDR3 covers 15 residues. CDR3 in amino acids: CASSKEIREDTEAFF. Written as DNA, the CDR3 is TGTGCCAGCAGCAAAGAAATCAGGGAGGACACTGAAGCTTTCTTT.

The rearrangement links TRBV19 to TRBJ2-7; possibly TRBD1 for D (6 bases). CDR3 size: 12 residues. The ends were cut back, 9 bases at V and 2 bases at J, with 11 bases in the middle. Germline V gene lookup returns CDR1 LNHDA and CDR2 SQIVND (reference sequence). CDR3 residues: CASTDRTYEQYF. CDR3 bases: TGTGCCAGCACAGACAGGACCTACGAGCAGTACTTC.

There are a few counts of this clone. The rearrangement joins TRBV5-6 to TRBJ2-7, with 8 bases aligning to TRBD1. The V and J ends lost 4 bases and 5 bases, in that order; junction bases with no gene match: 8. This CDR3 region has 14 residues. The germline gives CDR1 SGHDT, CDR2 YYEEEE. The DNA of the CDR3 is TGTGCCAGCAGCATCCGACAGGGGAGGCACGAGCAGTACTTC. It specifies CASSIRQGRHEQYF.

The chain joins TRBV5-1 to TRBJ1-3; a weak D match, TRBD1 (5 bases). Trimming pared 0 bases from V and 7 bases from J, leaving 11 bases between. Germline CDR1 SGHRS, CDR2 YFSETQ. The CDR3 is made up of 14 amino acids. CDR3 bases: TGCGCCAGCAGCTTGGGACCGGGGGGGAACACCATATATTTT. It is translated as CASSLGPGGNTIYF.

CDR3: CASSIRTGSVYEQYF. The CDR3 DNA reads as TGTGCCAGTAGTATCAGGACAGGGAGTGTATACGAGCAGTACTTC. The rearrangement joins TRBV19 to TRBJ2-7, with 8 nucleotides matching TRBD1. V lost 3 bases and J lost 4; bases outside the gene matches: 8. Germline assignment: CDR1 LNHDA and CDR2 SQIVND (reference sequence). The CDR3 has 15 residues.

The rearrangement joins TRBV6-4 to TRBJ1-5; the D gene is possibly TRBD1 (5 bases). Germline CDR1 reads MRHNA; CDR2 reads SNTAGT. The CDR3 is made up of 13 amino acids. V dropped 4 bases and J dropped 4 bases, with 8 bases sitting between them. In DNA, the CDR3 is TGTGCCAGCAGTGTGTCAGGGAATCAGCCCCAGCATTTT. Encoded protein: CASSVSGNQPQHF.

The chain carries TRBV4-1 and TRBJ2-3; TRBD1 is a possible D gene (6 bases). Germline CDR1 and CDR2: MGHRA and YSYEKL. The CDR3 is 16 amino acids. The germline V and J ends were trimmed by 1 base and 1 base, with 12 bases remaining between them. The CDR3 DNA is TGCGCCAGCAGCCAAGTCCCCAGGGGAGGCACAGATACGCAGTATTTT. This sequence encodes CASSQVPRGGTDTQYF.

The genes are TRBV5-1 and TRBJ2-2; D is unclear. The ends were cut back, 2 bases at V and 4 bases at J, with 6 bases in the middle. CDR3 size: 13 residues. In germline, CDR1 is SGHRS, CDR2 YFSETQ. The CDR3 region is CASSFAGTGELFF. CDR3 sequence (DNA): TGCGCCAGCAGCTTTGCCGGCACCGGGGAGCTGTTTTTT.

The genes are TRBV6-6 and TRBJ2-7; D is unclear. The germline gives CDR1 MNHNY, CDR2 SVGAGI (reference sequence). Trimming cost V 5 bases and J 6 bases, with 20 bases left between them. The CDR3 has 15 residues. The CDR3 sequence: CASSAFDSCSGEQYF. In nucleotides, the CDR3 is TGTGCCAGCAGTGCCTTTGACTCCTGCAGTGGCGAGCAGTACTTC.

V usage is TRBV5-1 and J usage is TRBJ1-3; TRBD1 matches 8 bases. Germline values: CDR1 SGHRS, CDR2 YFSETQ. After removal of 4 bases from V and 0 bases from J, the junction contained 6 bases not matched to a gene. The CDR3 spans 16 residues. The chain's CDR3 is CASSGGTGDSGNTIYF. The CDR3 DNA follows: TGCGCCAGCAGCGGTGGGACAGGCGACTCTGGAAACACCATATATTTT. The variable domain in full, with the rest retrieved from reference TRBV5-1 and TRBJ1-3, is KAGVTQTPRYLIKTRGQQVTLSCSPISGHRSVSWYQQTPGQGLQFLFEYFSETQRNKGNFPGRFSGRQFSNSRSEMNVSTLELGDSALYLCASSGGTGDSGNTIYFGEGSWLTVV.

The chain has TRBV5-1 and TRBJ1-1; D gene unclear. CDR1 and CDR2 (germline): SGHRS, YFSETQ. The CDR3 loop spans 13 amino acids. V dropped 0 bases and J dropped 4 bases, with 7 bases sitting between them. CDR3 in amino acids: CASSLDEGTEAFF. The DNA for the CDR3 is TGCGCCAGCAGCTTGGATGAGGGCACTGAAGCTTTCTTT.

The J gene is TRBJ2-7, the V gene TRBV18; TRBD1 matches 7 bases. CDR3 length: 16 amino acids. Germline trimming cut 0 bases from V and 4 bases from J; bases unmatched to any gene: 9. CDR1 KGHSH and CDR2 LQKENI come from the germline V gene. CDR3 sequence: CASSPPDRALSYEQYF. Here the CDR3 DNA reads TGTGCCAGCTCACCACCTGACAGGGCGTTGAGTTACGAGCAGTACTTC.

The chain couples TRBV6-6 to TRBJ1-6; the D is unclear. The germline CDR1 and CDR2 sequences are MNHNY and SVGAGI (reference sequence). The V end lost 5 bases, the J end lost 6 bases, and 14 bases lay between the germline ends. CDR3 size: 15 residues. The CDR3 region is CASSPPGTGNSPLHF. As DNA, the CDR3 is TGTGCCAGCAGTCCGCCGGGAACGGGTAATTCACCCCTCCACTTT.

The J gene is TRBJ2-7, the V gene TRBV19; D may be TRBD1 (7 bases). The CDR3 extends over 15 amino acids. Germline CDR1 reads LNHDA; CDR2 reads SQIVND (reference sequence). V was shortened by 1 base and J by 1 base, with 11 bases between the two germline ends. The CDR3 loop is CASSIVRDSSYEQYF. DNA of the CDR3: TGTGCCAGTAGTATAGTGCGGGACAGTTCCTACGAGCAGTACTTC. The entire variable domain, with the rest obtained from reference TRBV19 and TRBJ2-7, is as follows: DGGITQSPKYLFRKEGQNVTLSCEQNLNHDAMYWYRQDPGQGLRLIYYSQIVNDFQKGDIAEGYSVSREKKESFPLTVTSAQKNPTAFYLCASSIVRDSSYEQYFGPGTRLTVT.

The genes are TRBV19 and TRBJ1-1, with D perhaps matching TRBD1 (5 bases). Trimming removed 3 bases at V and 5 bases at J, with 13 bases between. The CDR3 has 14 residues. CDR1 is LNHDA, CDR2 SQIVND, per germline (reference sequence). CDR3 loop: CASSISAGRTEAFF. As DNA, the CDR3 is TGTGCCAGTAGTATTTCTGCAGGGAGGACTGAAGCTTTCTTT.

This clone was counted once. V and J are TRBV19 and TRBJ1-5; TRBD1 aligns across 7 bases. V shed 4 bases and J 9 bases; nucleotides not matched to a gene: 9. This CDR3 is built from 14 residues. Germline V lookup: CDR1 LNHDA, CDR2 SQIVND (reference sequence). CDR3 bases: TGTGCCAGTAGTACACAGGGGTATGGATCGCCCCAGCATTTT. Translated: CASSTQGYGSPQHF. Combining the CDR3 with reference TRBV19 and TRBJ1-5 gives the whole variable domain DGGITQSPKYLFRKEGQNVTLSCEQNLNHDAMYWYRQDPGQGLRLIYYSQIVNDFQKGDIAEGYSVSREKKESFPLTVTSAQKNPTAFYLCASSTQGYGSPQHFGDGTRLSIL.